The 26 T cell receptor beta chains below were found in one sample sequenced in a study of T-cell reconstitution after alpha-beta-depleted transplantation in children. A TCRbeta library incorporating unique molecular identifiers was prepared. From the PCR reads, TCRdb called clonotypes with MiXCR, one entry per CDR3 protein. The sample records almost 600,000 distinct CDR3 sequences, around 27% being singletons. This specimen was PBMCs, taken before TCRalphabeta/CD19-depleted stem cell transplant. These receptors all come from a boy younger than two with Wiskott-Aldrich syndrome, due to receive a stem cell transplant.

This chain links TRBV25-1 with TRBJ2-7, with D tentatively TRBD1 or TRBD2 (6 bases each). From germline, CDR1 is MGHDK and CDR2 SYGVNS. There are 16 residues in the CDR3. Trimming took 4 bases from V and 0 from J, leaving 16 bases between them. The CDR3: CASSAPLGGSSYEQYF. For the CDR3, the DNA is TGTGCCAGCAGTGCCCCACTAGGGGGGAGCTCCTACGAGCAGTACTTC.

The CDR3 sequence is CASGQGLAQGEQYF. The CDR3 region has the DNA TGCGCCAGCGGTCAGGGACTAGCTCAGGGAGAGCAGTACTTC. The genes are TRBV4-1 and TRBJ2-7; 9 bases agree with TRBD2. J gave up 7 bases and V 8 bases, and 12 bases lay outside the gene matches. Germline CDR1 and CDR2: MGHRA and YSYEKL. The CDR3 covers 14 residues.

The DNA of the CDR3 is TGCAGTGCGGAGTGGGAGACTGAAGCTTTCTTT. This translates into CSAEWETEAFF. This chain uses TRBV20-1 with TRBJ1-1; D remains unclear. Germline-derived CDR1 and CDR2 are DFQATT and SNEGSKA (reference sequence). V was shortened by 6 bases and J by 5 bases, with 10 bases between the two germline ends. The CDR3 length is 11 residues.

This clonotype was picked up a small number of times. The CDR3 is CASSNSADYNEQFF. In DNA, the CDR3 is TGTGCCAGTAGTAATAGCGCGGACTACAATGAGCAGTTCTTC. The rearrangement links TRBV19 to TRBJ2-1; D might be TRBD2 (5 bases). Germline loops: CDR1 LNHDA, CDR2 SQIVND (reference sequence). CDR3 size: 14 residues. Trimming shortened V by 4 bases and J by 3 bases, and 10 bases separated the two germline ends.

The V and J genes are TRBV5-1 and TRBJ2-3, with D possibly being TRBD2 (5 bases). The V gene lost 0 bases and the J gene lost 5 bases, with 10 bases spanning the gap. The CDR3 is made up of 14 amino acids. Germline CDR1 SGHRS, CDR2 YFSETQ. The CDR3 DNA reads as TGCGCCAGCAGCTTGGTTCGAGAGGGAGATACGCAGTATTTT. Protein: CASSLVREGDTQYF.

The chain carries TRBV5-1 and TRBJ2-3; TRBD1 is a possible D gene (6 bases). CDR3 length equals 15 residues. V shed 4 bases and J shed 6 bases, with 18 bases lying between them. In germline, CDR1 is SGHRS, CDR2 YFSETQ. The CDR3 DNA follows: TGCGCCAGCAGCCCACTCGACAGGCGGTATGATACGCAGTATTTT. This sequence encodes CASSPLDRRYDTQYF. The full variable domain, completed using reference TRBV5-1 and TRBJ2-3, is KAGVTQTPRYLIKTRGQQVTLSCSPISGHRSVSWYQQTPGQGLQFLFEYFSETQRNKGNFPGRFSGRQFSNSRSEMNVSTLELGDSALYLCASSPLDRRYDTQYFGPGTRLTVL.

The chain carries TRBV24-1 and TRBJ2-7; no reliable D call. With 3 bases removed from V and 6 bases from J, the gap between germline ends came to 11 bases. Looked up from germline, CDR1 is KGHDR and CDR2 is SFDVKD. The CDR3 spans 13 residues. CDR3 residues: CATSDVNSREQYF. As DNA, the CDR3 is TGTGCCACCAGTGATGTTAACTCGCGCGAGCAGTACTTC.

The chain employs TRBV10-1 and TRBJ2-2; 7 bases line up with TRBD2. Trimming at V came to 0 bases and at J to 4 bases, leaving 11 bases not matched to a gene. The length of the CDR3 is 18 residues. CDR1 WNHNN and CDR2 SYGVQD come from the germline V gene (reference sequence). In DNA, the CDR3 is TGCGCCAGCAGTGAGTCGATCGGAGCGGGATTGTTCACCGGGGAGCTGTTTTTT. Translating gives CASSESIGAGLFTGELFF.

The V gene is TRBV30, the J gene TRBJ2-7; perhaps TRBD2 as D (5 bases). The CDR3 length is 13 residues. The V end was cut by 3 bases, the J end by 1 base, with 10 bases between. The germline V gene encodes CDR1 GTSNPN and CDR2 SVGIG (reference sequence). The CDR3 sequence: CAWSGRVSYEQYF. CDR3 DNA sequence: TGTGCCTGGAGCGGGCGGGTTTCCTACGAGCAGTACTTC.

This clonotype was counted a few times. This chain links TRBV4-1 with TRBJ2-2; possibly TRBD2 for D (6 bases). With 0 bases removed from V and 0 bases from J, the gap between germline ends came to 11 bases. CDR1 MGHRA and CDR2 YSYEKL come from the germline V gene. CDR3 length: 17 residues. The CDR3 nucleotides read TGCGCCAGCAGCCAAGATCTAGCGCGTGCGAACACCGGGGAGCTGTTTTTT. It is translated as CASSQDLARANTGELFF.

The rearrangement links TRBV10-3 to TRBJ1-2, with 7 bases matching TRBD1. Germline CDR1 and CDR2: ENHRY and SYGVKD. V shed 7 bases and J 4 bases; nucleotides not matched to a gene: 6. This CDR3 has 13 amino acids. For the CDR3, the DNA is TGTGCCATCACCCCGGGACAGATCTATGGCTACACCTTC. It specifies CAITPGQIYGYTF.

The rearrangement links TRBV7-8 to TRBJ2-3; 12 bases align to TRBD2. Germline loops: CDR1 SGHVS, CDR2 FQNEAQ. J lost 6 bases, V lost 1 base, and 5 bases had no gene match. This CDR3 comprises 16 residues. CDR3 nucleotides: TGTGCCAGCAGCTTAGTTGGACTAGCGGGACCGGATACGCAGTATTTT. Translating it yields CASSLVGLAGPDTQYF.

The chain joins TRBV4-1 to TRBJ2-1, with D unresolved. CDR1 and CDR2 from the germline V gene are MGHRA and YSYEKL. CDR3 length: 14 residues. V was pared by 2 bases and J by 4 bases, with 9 bases between. In DNA form, the CDR3 reads TGCGCCAGCAGCCAACGGCTACTTTACAATGAGCAGTTCTTC. The encoded protein is CASSQRLLYNEQFF.

The sample holds a few counts of this clonotype. The V call is TRBV6-1, the J call TRBJ1-5, with D uncertain. With 0 bases removed from V and 9 bases from J, the gap between germline ends came to 3 bases. The CDR3 runs 11 residues. The germline CDR1 and CDR2 sequences are MNHNS and SASEGT. The CDR3 protein is CASSEAGPQHF. The CDR3 coding sequence is TGTGCCAGCAGTGAAGCCGGGCCCCAGCATTTT.

This CDR3 reads CASSKFSGVNYNEQFF. DNA of the CDR3: TGTGCCAGCAGCAAATTTAGCGGGGTAAACTACAATGAGCAGTTCTTC. The rearrangement joins TRBV13 to TRBJ2-1; 8 nucleotides match TRBD2. The CDR3 is 16 residues long. From germline, CDR1 is PRHDT and CDR2 FYEKMQ (reference sequence). Unmatched junction bases numbered 9, after V lost 5 bases and J lost 3 bases.

This clonotype was detected only a few times. The chain joins TRBV5-1 to TRBJ2-5; 7 bases map to TRBD2. Germline loops: CDR1 SGHRS, CDR2 YFSETQ. The V and J ends lost 5 bases and 3 bases, in that order; junction bases with no gene match: 7. The CDR3 spans 14 residues. The CDR3 DNA sequence: TGCGCCAGCAGTATGGGGCTAGCGGAAGAGACCCAGTACTTC. Its translation: CASSMGLAEETQYF. The variable domain in full, with the rest retrieved from reference TRBV5-1 and TRBJ2-5, is KAGVTQTPRYLIKTRGQQVTLSCSPISGHRSVSWYQQTPGQGLQFLFEYFSETQRNKGNFPGRFSGRQFSNSRSEMNVSTLELGDSALYLCASSMGLAEETQYFGPGTRLLVL.

The chain employs TRBV5-1 and TRBJ2-5, with D unclear. Germline assignment: CDR1 SGHRS and CDR2 YFSETQ. Trimming left V 4 bases short and J 3 bases short, with 13 bases between. The CDR3 is 14 amino acids. As DNA, the CDR3 is TGCGCCAGCAGCCTCGTGGGCCAGAAAGAGACCCAGTACTTC. Residues: CASSLVGQKETQYF.

The chain links TRBV14 to TRBJ2-2; D possibly matches TRBD1 or TRBD2 (5 bases each). CDR3 size: 15 residues. Germline assignment: CDR1 SGHDN and CDR2 FVKESK. V lost 4 bases and J lost 4, with 13 bases in between. CDR3 bases: TGTGCCAGCAGCCGCACGGGACGGGGCACCGGGGAGCTGTTTTTT. Translation gives CASSRTGRGTGELFF.

This clonotype was found a few times. This chain connects TRBV7-9 to TRBJ2-1; TRBD2 aligns across 7 bases. After removal of 4 bases from V and 9 bases from J, the junction contained 3 bases not matched to a gene. The CDR3 runs 12 residues. Germline-derived CDR1 and CDR2 are SEHNR and FQNEAQ (reference sequence). The CDR3 sequence: CASSSTGGEQFF. The CDR3, as DNA: TGTGCCAGCAGCTCAACGGGGGGTGAGCAGTTCTTC.

J is TRBJ1-5 and V is TRBV6-1; a weak D match, TRBD1 (6 bases). The V gene's germline CDR1 is MNHNS and CDR2 SASEGT. V lost 8 bases, J lost 5 bases, and 16 bases lay in between. The CDR3 is 14 amino acids. The CDR3 protein is CASGVGTPHQPQHF. The CDR3 DNA reads TGTGCCAGCGGGGTTGGGACACCACATCAGCCCCAGCATTTT.

The genes are TRBV5-1 and TRBJ2-1; 10 bases are a match to TRBD2. Germline V lookup: CDR1 SGHRS, CDR2 YFSETQ. The CDR3 runs to 16 residues. V lost 7 bases, J lost 4 bases, and 11 bases stayed unmatched. CDR3 DNA: TGCGCCAGCGGAAACTTAGCGGGAGGTACTTACAATGAGCAGTTCTTC. Protein: CASGNLAGGTYNEQFF. Looking up the rest from reference TRBV5-1 and TRBJ2-1 gives the full variable domain: KAGVTQTPRYLIKTRGQQVTLSCSPISGHRSVSWYQQTPGQGLQFLFEYFSETQRNKGNFPGRFSGRQFSNSRSEMNVSTLELGDSALYLCASGNLAGGTYNEQFFGPGTRLTVL.

The chain couples TRBV29-1 to TRBJ2-1; possibly TRBD1 or TRBD2 for D (6 bases each). The CDR3 spans 13 residues. The V gene's germline CDR1 is SQVTM and CDR2 ANQGSEA. Between the trimmed V and J ends, which lost 3 bases and 7 bases, there was a span of 13 bases. The CDR3: CSVDTGRLNEQFF. In nucleotides, the CDR3 is TGCAGCGTTGACACAGGGAGGTTGAATGAGCAGTTCTTC.

The gene calls are TRBV7-2 and TRBJ1-5; possible D gene TRBD1, 6 bases. The ends were cut back, 4 bases at V and 7 bases at J, with 17 bases in the middle. CDR1 and CDR2 (germline): SGHTA, FQGNSA. The CDR3 loop spans 15 amino acids. CDR3 in DNA: TGTGCCAGCAGCTCCGCAGGGGAGGTAGGACAGCCCCAGCATTTT. Translation: CASSSAGEVGQPQHF.

This clonotype was seen only a few times. The chain links TRBV5-6 to TRBJ1-5; D unclear. V was clipped by 4 bases and J by 3 bases, with 14 bases between them. CDR1 SGHDT and CDR2 YYEEEE come from the germline V gene. CDR3 length: 15 amino acids. This chain's CDR3 is CASSLWGRDNQPQHF. The DNA of the CDR3 is TGTGCCAGCAGCCTCTGGGGTAGAGACAATCAGCCCCAGCATTTT.

J is TRBJ2-5 and V is TRBV7-7; 7 bases line up with TRBD1. Germline V CDR1 and CDR2: SSHAT, FNYEAQ (reference sequence). V lost 5 bases, J lost 2 bases, and 11 bases stayed unmatched. The CDR3 has 16 amino acids. This CDR3 is CASSRGQAGPQETQYF. CDR3 sequence (DNA): TGTGCCAGCAGCCGCGGACAGGCCGGACCACAAGAGACCCAGTACTTC.

This clonotype was seen a handful of times. The chain combines TRBV28 with TRBJ1-3; 7 nucleotides align to TRBD1. The CDR3 loop spans 16 amino acids. Germline V gene data show CDR1 as MDHEN and CDR2 as SYDVKM. Germline trimming cut 7 bases from V and 0 bases from J; bases unmatched to any gene: 9. CDR3: CASTAGGMSSGNTIYF. The CDR3 bases are TGTGCCAGCACCGCAGGGGGGATGAGCTCTGGAAACACCATATATTTT.